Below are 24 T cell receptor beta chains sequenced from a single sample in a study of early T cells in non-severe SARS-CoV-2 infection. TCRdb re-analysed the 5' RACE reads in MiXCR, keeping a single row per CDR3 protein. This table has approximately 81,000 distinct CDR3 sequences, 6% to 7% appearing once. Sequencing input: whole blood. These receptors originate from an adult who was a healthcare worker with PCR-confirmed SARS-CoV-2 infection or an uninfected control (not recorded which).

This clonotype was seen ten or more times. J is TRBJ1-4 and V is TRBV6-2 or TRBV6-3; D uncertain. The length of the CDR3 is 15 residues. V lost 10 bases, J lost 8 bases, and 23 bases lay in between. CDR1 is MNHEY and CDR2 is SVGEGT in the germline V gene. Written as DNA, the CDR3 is TGTGCCACCTCCGAAGGAACACCTCTTGGGGAAAAACTGTTTTTT. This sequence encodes CATSEGTPLGEKLFF.

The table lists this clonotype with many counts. The CDR3 protein is CSAFGRSSYNEQFF. CDR3 coding DNA: TGCAGTGCTTTCGGGAGGAGCTCCTACAATGAGCAGTTCTTC. The V and J genes are TRBV20-1 and TRBJ2-1; the match to TRBD2 covers 7 bases. CDR1 is DFQATT and CDR2 is SNEGSKA in the germline V gene (reference sequence). CDR3 size: 14 residues. With 5 bases clipped from V and 0 bases from J, the junction kept 4 bases outside the gene matches.

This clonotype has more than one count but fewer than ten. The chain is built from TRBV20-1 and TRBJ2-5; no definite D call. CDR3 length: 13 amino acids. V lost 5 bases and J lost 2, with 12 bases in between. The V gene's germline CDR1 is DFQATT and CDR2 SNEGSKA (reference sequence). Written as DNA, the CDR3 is TGCAGTGCTGGTGGACCGCGACAAGAGACCCAGTACTTC. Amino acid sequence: CSAGGPRQETQYF.

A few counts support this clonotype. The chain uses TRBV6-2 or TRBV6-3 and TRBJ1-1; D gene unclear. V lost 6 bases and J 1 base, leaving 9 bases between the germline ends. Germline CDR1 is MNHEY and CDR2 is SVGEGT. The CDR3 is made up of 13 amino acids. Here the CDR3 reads CASSITPNTEAFF. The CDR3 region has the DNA TGTGCCAGCAGCATTACACCGAACACTGAAGCTTTCTTT.

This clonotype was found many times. CDR3 loop: CASSESQGNEQFF. The CDR3 coding sequence is TGCGCCAGCAGTGAGTCTCAGGGAAATGAGCAGTTCTTC. The chain recombines TRBV10-1 with TRBJ2-1; D is perhaps TRBD1 (5 bases). Per germline, CDR1 WNHNN and CDR2 SYGVQD (reference sequence). The CDR3 runs to 13 residues. Trimming pared 0 bases from V and 7 bases from J, leaving 7 bases between.

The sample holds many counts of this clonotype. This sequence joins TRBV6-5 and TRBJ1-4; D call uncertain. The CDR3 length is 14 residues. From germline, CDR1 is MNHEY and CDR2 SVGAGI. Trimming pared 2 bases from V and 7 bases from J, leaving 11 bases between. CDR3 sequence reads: CASSYDWRSEKLFF. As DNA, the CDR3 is TGTGCCAGCAGTTACGATTGGAGGAGTGAAAAACTGTTTTTT.

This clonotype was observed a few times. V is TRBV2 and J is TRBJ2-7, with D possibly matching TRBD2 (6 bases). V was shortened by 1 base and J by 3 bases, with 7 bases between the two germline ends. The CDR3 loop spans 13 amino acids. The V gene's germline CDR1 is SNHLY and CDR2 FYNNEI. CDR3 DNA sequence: TGTGCCAGCAGTGAAGGGGGGGACTACGAGCAGTACTTC. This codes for CASSEGGDYEQYF.

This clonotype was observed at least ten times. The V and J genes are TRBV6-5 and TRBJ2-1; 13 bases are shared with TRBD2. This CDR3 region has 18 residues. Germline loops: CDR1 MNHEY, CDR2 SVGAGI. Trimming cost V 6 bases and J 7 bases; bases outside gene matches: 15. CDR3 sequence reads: CASRPITSGRARVNEQFF. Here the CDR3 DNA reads TGTGCCAGCAGACCCATTACTAGCGGGAGGGCCAGGGTAAATGAGCAGTTCTTC.

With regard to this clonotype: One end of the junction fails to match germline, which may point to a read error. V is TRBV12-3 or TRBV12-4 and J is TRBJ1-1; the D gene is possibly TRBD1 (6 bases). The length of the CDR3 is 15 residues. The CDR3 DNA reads TGTGCCAGCAGTTTTTTGACAGGCGTTAACACTGGAGCTTTCTTT. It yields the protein CASSFLTGVNTGAFF.

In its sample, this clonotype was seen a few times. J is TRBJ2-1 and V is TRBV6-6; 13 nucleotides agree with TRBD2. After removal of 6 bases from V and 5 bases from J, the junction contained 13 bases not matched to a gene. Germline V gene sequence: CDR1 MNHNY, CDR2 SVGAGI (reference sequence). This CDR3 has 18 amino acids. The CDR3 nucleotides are TGTGCCAGCAGAACTAGCGGGAGGGCTCCAAGTCAAGACAATGAGCAGTTCTTC. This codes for CASRTSGRAPSQDNEQFF.

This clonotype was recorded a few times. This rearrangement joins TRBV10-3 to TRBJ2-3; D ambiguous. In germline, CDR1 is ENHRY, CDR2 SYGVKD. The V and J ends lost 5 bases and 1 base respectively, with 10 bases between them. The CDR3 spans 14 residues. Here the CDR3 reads CAISYSVGTDTQYF. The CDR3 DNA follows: TGTGCCATCAGTTACTCGGTTGGCACAGATACGCAGTATTTT.

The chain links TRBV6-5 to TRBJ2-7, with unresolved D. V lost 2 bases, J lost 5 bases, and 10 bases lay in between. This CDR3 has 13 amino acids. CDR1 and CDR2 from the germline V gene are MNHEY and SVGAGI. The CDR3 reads CASSYRPSDEQYF. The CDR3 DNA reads TGTGCCAGCAGTTACCGTCCCTCGGACGAGCAGTACTTC.

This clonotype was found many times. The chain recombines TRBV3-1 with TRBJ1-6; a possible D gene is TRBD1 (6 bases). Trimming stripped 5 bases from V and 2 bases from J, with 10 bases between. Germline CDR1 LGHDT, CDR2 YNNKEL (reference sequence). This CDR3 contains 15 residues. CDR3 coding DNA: TGTGCCAGCAGCGAACAGGGAACCTATAATTCACCCCTCCACTTT. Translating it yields CASSEQGTYNSPLHF.

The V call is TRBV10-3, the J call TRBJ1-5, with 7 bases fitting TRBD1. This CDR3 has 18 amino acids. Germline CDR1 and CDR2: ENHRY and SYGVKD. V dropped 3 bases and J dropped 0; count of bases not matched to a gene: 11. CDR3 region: CAISESKGQSFSNQPQHF. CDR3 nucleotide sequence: TGTGCCATCAGTGAAAGTAAGGGACAGAGTTTTAGCAATCAGCCCCAGCATTTT.

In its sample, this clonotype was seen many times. CDR3 sequence (DNA): TGTGCCAGCAGTCTTTTGGGGGTCATTGAGCAGTTCTTC. This encodes CASSLLGVIEQFF. The genes are TRBV6-6 and TRBJ2-1; D could derive from TRBD1 or TRBD2 (5 bases each). Germline V CDR1 and CDR2: MNHNY, SVGAGI (reference sequence). V was trimmed by 5 bases and J by 9 bases, leaving 14 bases between them. There are 13 residues in the CDR3.

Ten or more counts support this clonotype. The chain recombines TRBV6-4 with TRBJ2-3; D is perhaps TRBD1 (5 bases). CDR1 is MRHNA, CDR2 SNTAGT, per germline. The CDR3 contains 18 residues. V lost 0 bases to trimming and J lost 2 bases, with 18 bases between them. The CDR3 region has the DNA TGTGCCAGCAGTGACTCTGGGGCAGGCCTCAACTCCACAGATACGCAGTATTTT. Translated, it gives CASSDSGAGLNSTDTQYF.

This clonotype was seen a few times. The DNA for the CDR3 is TGTGCCATCAGTGAGGATTTAGGGACCAGCTCCTACGAGCAGTACTTC. Its protein product is CAISEDLGTSSYEQYF. V gene TRBV10-3 combines with J gene TRBJ2-7; either TRBD1 or TRBD2 may fit D (5 bases each). The CDR3 extends over 16 amino acids. V lost 2 bases to trimming and J lost 0 bases, with 14 bases between them. Germline-derived CDR1 and CDR2 are ENHRY and SYGVKD.

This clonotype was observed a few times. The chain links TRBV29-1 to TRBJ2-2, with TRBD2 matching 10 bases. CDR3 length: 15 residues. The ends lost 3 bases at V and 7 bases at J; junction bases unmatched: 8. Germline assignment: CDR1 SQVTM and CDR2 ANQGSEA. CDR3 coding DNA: TGCAGCGTTGAGGTTCCTAGCGGGAGAGTCGGGGAGCTGTTTTTT. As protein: CSVEVPSGRVGELFF.

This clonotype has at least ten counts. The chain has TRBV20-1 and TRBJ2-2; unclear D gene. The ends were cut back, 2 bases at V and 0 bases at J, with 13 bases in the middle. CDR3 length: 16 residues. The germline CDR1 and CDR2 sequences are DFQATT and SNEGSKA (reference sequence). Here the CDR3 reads CSARLTPRTNTGELFF. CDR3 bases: TGCAGTGCTAGATTGACCCCCAGGACGAACACCGGGGAGCTGTTTTTT.

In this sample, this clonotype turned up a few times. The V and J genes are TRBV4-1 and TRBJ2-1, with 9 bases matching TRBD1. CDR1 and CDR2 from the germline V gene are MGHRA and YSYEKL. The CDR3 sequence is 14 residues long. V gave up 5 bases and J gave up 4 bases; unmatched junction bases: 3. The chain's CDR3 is CASSEGQGYNEQFF. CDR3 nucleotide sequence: TGCGCCAGCAGCGAGGGACAGGGTTACAATGAGCAGTTCTTC.

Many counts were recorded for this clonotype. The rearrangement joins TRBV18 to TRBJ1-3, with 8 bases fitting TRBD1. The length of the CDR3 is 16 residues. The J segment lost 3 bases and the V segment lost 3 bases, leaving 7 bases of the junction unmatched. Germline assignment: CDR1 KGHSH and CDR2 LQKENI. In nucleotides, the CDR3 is TGTGCCAGCTCACCGGGACAGGATTGGCTTGGAAACACCATATATTTT. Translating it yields CASSPGQDWLGNTIYF.

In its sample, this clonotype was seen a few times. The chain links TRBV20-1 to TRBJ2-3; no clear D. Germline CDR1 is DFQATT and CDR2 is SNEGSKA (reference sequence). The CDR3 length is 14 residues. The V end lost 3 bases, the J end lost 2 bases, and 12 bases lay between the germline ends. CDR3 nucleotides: TGCAGTGCTAGTTTGCAATTGTACACAGATACGCAGTATTTT. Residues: CSASLQLYTDTQYF.

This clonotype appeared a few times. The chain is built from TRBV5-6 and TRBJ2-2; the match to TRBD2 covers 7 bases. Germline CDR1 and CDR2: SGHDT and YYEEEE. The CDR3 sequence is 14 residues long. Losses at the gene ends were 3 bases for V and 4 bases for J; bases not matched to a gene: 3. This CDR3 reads CASSWGRATGELFF. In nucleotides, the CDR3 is TGTGCCAGCAGCTGGGGGAGGGCCACCGGGGAGCTGTTTTTT.

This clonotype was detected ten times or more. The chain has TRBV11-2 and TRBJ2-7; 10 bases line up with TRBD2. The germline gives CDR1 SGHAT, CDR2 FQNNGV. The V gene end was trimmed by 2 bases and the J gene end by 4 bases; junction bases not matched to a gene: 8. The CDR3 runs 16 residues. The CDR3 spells CASSLLGASGSYEQYF. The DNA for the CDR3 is TGTGCCAGCAGCTTATTGGGGGCTAGCGGGAGTTACGAGCAGTACTTC.